The clone carrying this T cell receptor (beta chain) was observed a few times. What it recognizes is unknown. The V segment lost 1 base and the J segment 3 bases; nucleotides outside the gene matches: 2. This CDR3 is 14 amino acids long. Germline V gene lookup returns CDR1 SGHNT and CDR2 YENEEA. This entry comes from a study of T cell responses to AZD1222 COVID-19 vaccine. Overall study results and limits: Most donors were white British and more were female, and clonal diversity was possibly underestimated. Seropositivity was recorded at baseline in only 6 or 7 AZD1222 recipients.

Clones were sequenced by immunoSEQ multiplex PCR, and TCRdb holds only the in-frame ones, with some missing. The sample has roughly 51,000 clones, around 86% seen once. This sequence joins TRBV11-3 and TRBJ2-7, with TRBD1 identical over 8 bases. The receptor's source is an adult who received the AZD1222 COVID-19 vaccine. The material sequenced was peripheral blood, taken 28 days after the second AZD1222 dose. CDR3 sequence (DNA): TGTGCCAGCAGCTTAGGGGACAGGAGCTACGAGCAGTACTTC. It encodes CASSLGDRSYEQYF.